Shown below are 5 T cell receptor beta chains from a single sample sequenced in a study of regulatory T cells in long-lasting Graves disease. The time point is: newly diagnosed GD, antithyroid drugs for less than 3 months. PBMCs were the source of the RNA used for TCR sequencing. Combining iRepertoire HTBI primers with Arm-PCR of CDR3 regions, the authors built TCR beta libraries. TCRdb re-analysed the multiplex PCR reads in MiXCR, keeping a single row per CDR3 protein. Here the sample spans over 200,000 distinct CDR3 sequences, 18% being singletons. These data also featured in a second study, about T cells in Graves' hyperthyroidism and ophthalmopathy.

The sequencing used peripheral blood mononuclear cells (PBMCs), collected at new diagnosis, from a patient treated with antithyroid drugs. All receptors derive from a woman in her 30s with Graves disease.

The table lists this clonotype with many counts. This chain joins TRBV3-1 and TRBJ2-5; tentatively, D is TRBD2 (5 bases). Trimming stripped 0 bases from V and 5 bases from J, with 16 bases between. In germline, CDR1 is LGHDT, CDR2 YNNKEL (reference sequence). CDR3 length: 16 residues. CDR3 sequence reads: CASSQEGGTSRETQYF. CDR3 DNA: TGTGCCAGCAGCCAAGAAGGTGGAACTAGTCGGGAGACCCAGTACTTC.

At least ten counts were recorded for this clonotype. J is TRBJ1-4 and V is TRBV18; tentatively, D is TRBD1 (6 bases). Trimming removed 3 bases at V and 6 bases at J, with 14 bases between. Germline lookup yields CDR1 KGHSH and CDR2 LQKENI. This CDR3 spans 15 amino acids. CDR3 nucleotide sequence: TGTGCCAGCTCACCGGGACATCCTGAATATGAAAAACTGTTTTTT. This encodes CASSPGHPEYEKLFF.

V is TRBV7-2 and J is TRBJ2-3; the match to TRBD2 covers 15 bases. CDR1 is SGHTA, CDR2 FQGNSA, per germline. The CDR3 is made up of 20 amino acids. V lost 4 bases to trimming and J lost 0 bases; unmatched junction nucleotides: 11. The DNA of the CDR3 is TGTGCCAGCAGCTCGACCGGGACTAGCGGGGGGCAACCTAGCACAGATACGCAGTATTTT. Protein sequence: CASSSTGTSGGQPSTDTQYF.

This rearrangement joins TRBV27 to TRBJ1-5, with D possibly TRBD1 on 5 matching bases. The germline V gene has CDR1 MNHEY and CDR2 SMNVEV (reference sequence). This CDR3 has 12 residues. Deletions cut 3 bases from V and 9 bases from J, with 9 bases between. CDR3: CASSFGDGPQHF. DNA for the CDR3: TGTGCCAGCAGTTTCGGGGACGGGCCCCAGCATTTT.

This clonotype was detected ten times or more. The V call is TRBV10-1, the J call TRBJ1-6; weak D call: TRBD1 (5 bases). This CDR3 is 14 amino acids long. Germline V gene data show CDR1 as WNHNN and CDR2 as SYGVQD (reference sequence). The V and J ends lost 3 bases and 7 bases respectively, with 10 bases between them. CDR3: CASSESAGNSPLHF. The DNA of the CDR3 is TGCGCCAGCAGTGAATCGGCAGGGAATTCACCCCTCCACTTT.